This T cell receptor beta chain is from a study of early T cells in non-severe SARS-CoV-2 infection. TCRdb re-called the 5' RACE reads with MiXCR, one entry per CDR3 protein. The sample lists 40,000 to 55,000 distinct CDR3 sequences; 7% to 9% were seen once. The CDR3 runs to 15 residues. Per the germline V gene, CDR1 is SGHTA and CDR2 is FQGNSA. V dropped 1 base and J dropped 6; count of bases not matched to a gene: 3. This clonotype appeared a few times. The TCR originated in an adult who was a healthcare worker with PCR-confirmed SARS-CoV-2 infection or an uninfected control (not recorded which). Sequencing was performed on whole blood. V gene TRBV7-2 combines with J gene TRBJ2-1; 10 bases align to TRBD2. CDR3 in amino acids: CASSLVASGGNEQFF. The DNA of the CDR3 is TGTGCCAGCAGCTTAGTTGCTAGCGGGGGCAATGAGCAGTTCTTC.